The clone carrying this T cell receptor (beta chain) was recorded a few times. As yet, its antigen is unknown. The record originates from a study of CD8 T cells in ankylosing spondylitis. Overall study results and limits: Disease-linked clones were found to be CD8+ and relatively rare in peripheral blood. There was a TCR beta motif, made of several highly homologous variants, that appeared characteristic of ankylosing spondylitis blood. The authors reported significant enrichment of disease-linked clones in matched ankylosing spondylitis synovial fluid.

Between the trimmed V and J ends, which lost 3 bases and 0 bases, there was a span of 12 bases. CDR1 and CDR2 (germline): DFQATT, SNEGSKA (reference sequence). This CDR3 has 15 residues. Molecular-barcoded quantitative 5'-RACE produced these TCR beta libraries. In TCRdb, the 5' RACE reads were re-called with MiXCR into one record per CDR3 protein. The table shows approximately 150,000 distinct CDR3 sequences, with approximately 32% occurring only once. This rearrangement joins TRBV20-1 to TRBJ1-3, with unresolved D. Sequencing was done on a sample of synovial fluid, either unsorted or a sorted T cell fraction (not recorded which). This clonotype originated in a male donor with ankylosing spondylitis. For the CDR3, the DNA is TGCAGTGCTAGGGCAGTGAGTCCCTCTGGAAACACCATATATTTT. Translated: CSARAVSPSGNTIYF.